These T cell receptor beta chains were read from a single sample in a study of CD8 T cell repertoires and HIV-1 epitope variants. The table came from immunoSEQ multiplex PCR; TCRdb's copy has only in-frame clones and leaves some out. Among about 3,200 clones listed, about 65% were seen once. Their antigens are not known. Sequencing used cultured CD8+ T cells derived from PBMCs. These receptors all stem from a male donor with HIV. Both conserved end residues are part of each CDR3. Each record gives: clone size, D gene, J gene, V gene, CDR3 DNA, CDR3 protein. D genes are given only for firm matches. Expanded clones get a size class; other rows say once, few or many, or leave the size out.

.	.	TRBJ2-7	TRBV27	TGTGCCAGCAGTTCCAGGGTGACAAGCTCCTACGAGCAGTACTTC	CASSSRVTSSYEQYF
.	TRBD1	TRBJ2-5	TRBV14	TGTGCCAGCAGCCAGGGACAGAGACAAGAGACCCAGTACTTC	CASSQGQRQETQYF
.	TRBD1	TRBJ2-2	TRBV6-6	TGTGCCAGCACCTTGGGACAGGGGCAGGGGGAGCTGTTTTTT	CASTLGQGQGELFF
once	.	TRBJ1-5	TRBV28	TGTGCCAGCAGTATCAGGACAGGCAATCAGCCCCAGCATTTT	CASSIRTGNQPQHF
.	.	TRBJ1-4	TRBV5-6	TGTGCCAGCAGCAGGGCTCTGGGGGAAAAACTGTTTTTT	CASSRALGEKLFF
.	.	TRBJ2-7	TRBV7-2	TGTGCCAGCAGCGGCTACAACGAGCAGTACTTC	CASSGYNEQYF
.	TRBD1	TRBJ2-6	TRBV28	TGTGCCACCGGGACAGGGTCCTCTGGGGCCAACGTCCTGACTTTC	CATGTGSSGANVLTF
.	.	TRBJ2-1	TRBV5-8	TGTGCCAGCAGCAGCTTGAGCGAGCAGTTCTTC	CASSSLSEQFF
.	.	TRBJ1-1	TRBV19	TGTGCCAGTAGTATAGACCGGACACCTGAAGCTTTCTTT	CASSIDRTPEAFF
.	.	TRBJ2-7	TRBV6-5	TGTGCCAGCATGGGGGGCTACGAGCAGTACTTC	CASMGGYEQYF
.	.	TRBJ2-3	TRBV6-5	TGTGCCAGCAGTGAATCGGACAGACACTATACGCAGTATTTT	CASSESDRHYTQYF
medium-sized	.	TRBJ1-5	TRBV6-5	TGTGCCAGCAGTGGGGGGCAGGGGATACATCAGCCCCAGCATTTT	CASSGGQGIHQPQHF
.	.	TRBJ2-7	TRBV28	TGTGCCAGCAGTTTTAGCCTAGACGAGCAGTACTTC	CASSFSLDEQYF
.	.	TRBJ1-5	TRBV27	TGTGCCAGCAGTTTAAGCGCCCGCAGGGGCGGTCAGCCCCAGCATTTT	CASSLSARRGGQPQHF
few	TRBD1	TRBJ2-2	TRBV7-3	TGTGCCAGCAGCTCTGGACAGGGGATCGGGGAGCTGTTTTTT	CASSSGQGIGELFF
few	TRBD1	TRBJ2-7	TRBV11-2	TGTGCCAGCAGCCCCGGACAGGACTACGAGCAGTACTTC	CASSPGQDYEQYF
.	TRBD2	TRBJ2-2	TRBV5-6	TGTGCCAGCAGCTTAGAACTAGCGGGCGCCGGGGAGCTGTTTTTT	CASSLELAGAGELFF
.	.	TRBJ1-3	TRBV7-6	TGTGCCAGCAGCTTCGCCCCCTATGGAAACACCATATATTTT	CASSFAPYGNTIYF
few	TRBD1	TRBJ2-7	TRBV5-6	TGTGCCAGCAGCGTCGTCCGGGACAGGGTCAACGAGCAGTACTTC	CASSVVRDRVNEQYF
.	TRBD1	TRBJ2-3	TRBV5-1	TGCGCCAGCAGCTTATCGGGACAGGGGCCGACTACAGATACGCAGTATTTT	CASSLSGQGPTTDTQYF
.	TRBD2	TRBJ2-7	TRBV28	TGTGCCAGCAGCCTAACCGTTCGTATGGGGACTAGCGACTCCTACGAGCAGTACTTC	CASSLTVRMGTSDSYEQYF
.	TRBD2	TRBJ2-1	TRBV5-4	TGTGCCAGCAGCTTGAGAACTAGCGGCTACAATGAGCAGTTCTTC	CASSLRTSGYNEQFF
.	.	TRBJ2-7	TRBV4-2	TGTGCCAGCAGCCGTGGGGGCGAGCAGTACTTC	CASSRGGEQYF
.	.	TRBJ1-1	TRBV9	TGTGCCAGCAGCGAACAGGGTACGGAAGCTTTCTTT	CASSEQGTEAFF